This T cell receptor beta chain comes out of a study of blood T cells in healthy people across ages. The authors ran a second PCR of about 6 to 11 cycles using a sample-barcoded 5' primer and a J-beta primer mix. At least 3 million CDR3-containing paired-end reads were obtained per sample. TCRdb called the 5' RACE reads again in MiXCR, with one record for every CDR3 protein. The table has roughly 1.5 million distinct CDR3 sequences, approximately 43% seen once. Germline-derived CDR1 and CDR2 are LGHDT and YNNKEL (reference sequence). CDR3 length: 15 residues. Trimming stripped 0 bases from V and 4 bases from J, with 13 bases between. The sample holds a few counts of this clonotype.

What was sequenced was blood. The gene calls are TRBV3-1 and TRBJ2-7; D gene ambiguous. The source of this sequence is a woman aged 18 to 35 in good health. CDR3 in amino acids: CASSQDAHGGYEQYF. The CDR3 coding sequence is TGTGCCAGCAGCCAAGATGCCCACGGCGGATACGAGCAGTACTTC.